This T cell receptor beta chain was sequenced in a study of blood T cells in healthy people across ages. Collection of around 10 milliliters of peripheral blood was performed for each donor. General study findings and limits: When one million T cells were used, diversity estimates were thought to be underestimates.

Germline CDR1 and CDR2: SQVTM and ANQGSEA. There are 13 residues in the CDR3. V shed 2 bases and J shed 0 bases, with 5 bases lying between them. On this clonotype: Its antigen is as yet unknown.

Alongside a J-beta primer mix, a sample-barcoded 5' primer served in a second PCR lasting roughly 7 to 11 cycles. TCRdb re-analysed the 5' RACE reads in MiXCR, keeping a single row per CDR3 protein. The sample gives about 580,000 distinct CDR3 sequences, around 48% of which show up once; approximately 25% is in the top ten. This sequence originates from an elderly man in good health. The specimen was blood. The chain is built from TRBV29-1 and TRBJ2-1; D ambiguous. The CDR3 region is CSVETTSYNEQFF. CDR3 DNA: TGCAGCGTTGAAACAACCTCCTACAATGAGCAGTTCTTC.